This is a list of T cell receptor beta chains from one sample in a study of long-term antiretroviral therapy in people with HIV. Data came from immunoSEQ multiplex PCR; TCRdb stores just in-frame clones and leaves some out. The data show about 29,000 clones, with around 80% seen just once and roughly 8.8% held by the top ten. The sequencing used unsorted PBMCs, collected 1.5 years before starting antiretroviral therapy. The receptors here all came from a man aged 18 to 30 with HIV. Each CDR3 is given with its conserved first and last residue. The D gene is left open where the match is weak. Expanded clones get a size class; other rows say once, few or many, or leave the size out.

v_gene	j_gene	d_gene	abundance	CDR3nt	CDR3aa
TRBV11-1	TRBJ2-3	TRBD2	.	TGTGCCAGCAGCCCAGAGACTAGCGGGGAAGGTACGCAGTATTTT	CASSPETSGEGTQYF
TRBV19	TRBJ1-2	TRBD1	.	TGTGCCACCAGGACAGGAATGACCTATGGCTACACCTTC	CATRTGMTYGYTF
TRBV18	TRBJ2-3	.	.	TGTGCCAGCTCACCCCTCCAGTCCACAGATACGCAGTATTTT	CASSPLQSTDTQYF
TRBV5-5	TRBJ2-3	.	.	TGTGCCAGCAGGGTAGCAGATACGCAGTATTTT	CASRVADTQYF
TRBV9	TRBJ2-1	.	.	TGTGCCAGCAGCGTAGGATCAGGGGACTACAATGAGCAGTTCTTC	CASSVGSGDYNEQFF
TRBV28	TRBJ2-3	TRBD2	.	TGTGCCAGCAGTAGGAGACTAGCGGGGCCCGTGGATACGCAGTATTTT	CASSRRLAGPVDTQYF
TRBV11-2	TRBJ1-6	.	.	TGTGCCAGCAGCTTACAGGGCTGGAATTCACCCCTCCACTTT	CASSLQGWNSPLHF
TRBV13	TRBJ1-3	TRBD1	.	TGTGCCAGCAGCTACCGACAGGGGTCAGGAAACACCATATATTTT	CASSYRQGSGNTIYF
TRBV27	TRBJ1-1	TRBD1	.	TGTGCCAGCAGTTCGACCGGGACAGGTTGGACTGAAGCTTTCTTT	CASSSTGTGWTEAFF
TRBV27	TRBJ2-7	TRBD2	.	TGTGCCAGCCGATCTAGCGGGAGATACGAGCAGTACTTC	CASRSSGRYEQYF
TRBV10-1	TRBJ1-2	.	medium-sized	TGCGCCAGCAGTGAGTCCCCTTGGGGCAGGTCCCTAGCTAACTATGGCTACACCTTC	CASSESPWGRSLANYGYTF
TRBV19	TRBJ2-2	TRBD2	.	TGTGCCAGTAGTCGGCTAGCGGTTAACACCGGGGAGCTGTTTTTT	CASSRLAVNTGELFF
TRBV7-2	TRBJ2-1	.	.	TGTGCCAGCTCCTATTCCTTCAACGGTGAGCAGTTCTTC	CASSYSFNGEQFF
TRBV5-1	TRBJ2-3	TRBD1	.	TGCGCCAGCAGCTTGGGGACAGGGGCGGTAGATACGCAGTATTTT	CASSLGTGAVDTQYF
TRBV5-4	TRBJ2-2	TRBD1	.	TGTGCCAGCAGCTCGGGACAGGGGAACACCGGGGAGCTGTTTTTT	CASSSGQGNTGELFF
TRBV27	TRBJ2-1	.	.	TGTGCCACTACAAAGTCCTACAATGAGCAGTTCTTC	CATTKSYNEQFF
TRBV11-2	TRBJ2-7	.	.	TGTGCCAGCGCATGGGGGGGCGGCTACGAGCAGTACTTC	CASAWGGGYEQYF
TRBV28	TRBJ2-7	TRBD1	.	TGTGCCAGCAGTTTCCCCGGGACAGGTGACTACGAGCAGTACTTC	CASSFPGTGDYEQYF
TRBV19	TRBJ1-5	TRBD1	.	TGTGCCAGTAGTATCCCAGGGACAGGGAGGAGGGTTGACAATCAGCCCCAGCATTTT	CASSIPGTGRRVDNQPQHF
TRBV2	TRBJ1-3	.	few	TGTGCCAGCAGGATTCTGACAGGAGGAAACACCATATATTTT	CASRILTGGNTIYF
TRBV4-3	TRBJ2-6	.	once	TGCGCCAGCAGCCCCTCTGGGGCCAACGTCCTGACTTTC	CASSPSGANVLTF
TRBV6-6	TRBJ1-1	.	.	TGTGCCAGCAGCTCTGACAGTTACACTGAAGCTTTCTTT	CASSSDSYTEAFF
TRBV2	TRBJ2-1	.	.	TGTGCCAGCAGTGAAGGGGATGAGCAGTTCTTC	CASSEGDEQFF
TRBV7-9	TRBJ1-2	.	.	TGTGCCAGCAGCCCGGGCCTCGGGCAGGGCTACACCTTC	CASSPGLGQGYTF
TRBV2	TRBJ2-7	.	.	TGTGCCAGCAGCATAGGACAGACCTACGAGCAGTACTTC	CASSIGQTYEQYF
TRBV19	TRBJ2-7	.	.	TGTGCCAGTAGTATGGGAGTAAGGGCAGGTTGGGACGAGCAGTACTTC	CASSMGVRAGWDEQYF
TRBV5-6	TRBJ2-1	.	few	TGTGCCAGCAGCTTGCAACCCCATGAGCAGTTCTTC	CASSLQPHEQFF
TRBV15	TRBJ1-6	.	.	TGTGCCACCAGCAGCTCGCGGAATTCACCCCTCCACTTT	CATSSSRNSPLHF
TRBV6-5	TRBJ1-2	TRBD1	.	TGTGCCAGCAGCCTGGACAGGGACTATGGCTACACCTTC	CASSLDRDYGYTF
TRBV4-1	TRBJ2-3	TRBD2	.	TGCGCCAGCAGCCAGGGGGGACTGACTAGCGGCCGCACAGATACGCAGTATTTT	CASSQGGLTSGRTDTQYF
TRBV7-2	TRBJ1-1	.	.	TGTGCCAGCAGCTCACCGGTGGGGTTGACTGAAGCTTTCTTT	CASSSPVGLTEAFF
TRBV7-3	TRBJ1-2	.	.	TGTGCCAGCAGCTCCCCGGGGGGTACTGGTGGCTACACCTTC	CASSSPGGTGGYTF
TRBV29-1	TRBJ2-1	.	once	TGCAGCGTTCCCCAGGGCGGCAATGAGCAGTTCTTC	CSVPQGGNEQFF
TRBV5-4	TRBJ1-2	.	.	TGTGCCAGCAGCTTGGGGACCAGGGCGCGGAACTATGGCTACACCTTC	CASSLGTRARNYGYTF
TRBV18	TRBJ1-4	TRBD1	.	TGTGCCAGCTCACCCGGGACAGCAAATGAAAAACTGTTTTTT	CASSPGTANEKLFF
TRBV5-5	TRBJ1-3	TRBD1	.	TGTGCCAGCAGCAGCCTAACAACAGGGGGCTGGGGAAACACCATATATTTT	CASSSLTTGGWGNTIYF
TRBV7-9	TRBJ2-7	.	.	TGTGCCAGCAGCTCCGGGCTGCAGCAGTACTTC	CASSSGLQQYF
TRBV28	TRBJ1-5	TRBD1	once	TGTGCCAGCAGTTTAAGGGCAGGGGGCGAGCCCCAGCATTTT	CASSLRAGGEPQHF
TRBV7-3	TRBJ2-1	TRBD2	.	TGTGCCAGCAGCTTAGGACTAGCGGGAGATGAGCAGTTCTTC	CASSLGLAGDEQFF
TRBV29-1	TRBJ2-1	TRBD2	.	TGCAGCGTCTGGACTAGCGGTCTATACAATGAGCAGTTCTTC	CSVWTSGLYNEQFF
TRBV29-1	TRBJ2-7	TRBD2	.	TGCAGAGAACCTAGCGGGGCCTCCTACGAGCAGTACTTC	CREPSGASYEQYF
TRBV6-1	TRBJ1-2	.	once	TGTGCCAGCAGGTCATTACTCACCAACTATGGCTACACCTTC	CASRSLLTNYGYTF
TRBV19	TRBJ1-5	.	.	TGTGCCAGTCTCAGGGGTCCCGGGCAGCCCCAGCATTTT	CASLRGPGQPQHF
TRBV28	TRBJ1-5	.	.	TGTGCCAGCAGTTACCCGATCAATCAGCCCCAGCATTTT	CASSYPINQPQHF
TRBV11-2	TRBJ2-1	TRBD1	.	TGTGCCAGCAGCTCGATATCCAAACAGGGGCGGAATGAGCAGTTCTTC	CASSSISKQGRNEQFF
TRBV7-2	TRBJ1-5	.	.	TGTGCCAGCAGCCTTTCGGTACAGGGACTCCAGCCCCAGCATTTT	CASSLSVQGLQPQHF
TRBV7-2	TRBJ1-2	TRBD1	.	TGTGCCAGCAGCGACCGGGACAGGGGGTCCTATGGCTACACCTTC	CASSDRDRGSYGYTF
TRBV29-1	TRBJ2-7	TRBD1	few	TGCAGCGTTGACGCCTTGACAGGGGCGGGCTACGAGCAGTACTTC	CSVDALTGAGYEQYF
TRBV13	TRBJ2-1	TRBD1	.	TGTGCCAGCAGTCAATACTATCGACAGGGCTCCAATGAGCAGTTCTTC	CASSQYYRQGSNEQFF